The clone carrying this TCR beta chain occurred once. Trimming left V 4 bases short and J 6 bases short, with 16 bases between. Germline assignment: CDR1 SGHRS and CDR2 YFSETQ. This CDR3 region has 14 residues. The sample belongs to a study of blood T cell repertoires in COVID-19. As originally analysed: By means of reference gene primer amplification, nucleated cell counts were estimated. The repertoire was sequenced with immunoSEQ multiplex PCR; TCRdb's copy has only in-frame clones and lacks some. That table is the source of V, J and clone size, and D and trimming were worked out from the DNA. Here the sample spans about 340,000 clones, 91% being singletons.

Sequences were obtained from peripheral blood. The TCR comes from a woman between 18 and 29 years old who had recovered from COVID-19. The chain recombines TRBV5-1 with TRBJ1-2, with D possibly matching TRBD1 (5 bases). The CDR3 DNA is TGCGCCAGCAGCCCGGCGCAGGGCCCTGATGGCTACACCTTC. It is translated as CASSPAQGPDGYTF.